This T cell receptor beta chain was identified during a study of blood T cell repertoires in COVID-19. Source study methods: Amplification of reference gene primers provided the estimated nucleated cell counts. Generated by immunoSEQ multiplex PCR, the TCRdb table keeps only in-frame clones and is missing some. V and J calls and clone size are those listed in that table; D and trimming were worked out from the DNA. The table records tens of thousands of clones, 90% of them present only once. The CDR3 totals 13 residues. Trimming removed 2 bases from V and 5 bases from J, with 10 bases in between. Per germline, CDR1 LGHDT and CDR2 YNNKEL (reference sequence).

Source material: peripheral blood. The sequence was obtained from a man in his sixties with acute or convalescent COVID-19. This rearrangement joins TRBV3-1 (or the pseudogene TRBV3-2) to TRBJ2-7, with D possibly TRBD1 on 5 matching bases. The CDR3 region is CASSQRGRDEQYF. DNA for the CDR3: TGTGCCAGCAGCCAAAGAGGCAGGGACGAGCAGTACTTC.